This TCR beta chain was obtained from a study of identical twins. This clonotype was counted only a few times. CDR3 length: 14 amino acids. V gave up 6 bases and J gave up 3 bases, with 12 bases separating them. TCRdb ran MiXCR on the 5' RACE reads and lists one entry per CDR3 protein. The sample lists around 250,000 distinct CDR3 sequences, approximately 7% occurring once. In every case, the donor was a healthy Caucasian. The same data also contributed to another study, on yellow fever vaccine responses in identical twins.

The V gene is TRBV12-3 or TRBV12-4, the J gene TRBJ2-1; weak D call: TRBD2 (5 bases). This TCR derives from a woman younger than 35 in good health. The material sequenced was memory (CD45RO+) T cells sorted from blood. DNA of the CDR3: TGTGCCAGCAGCCCGGGGAGTGGCTACAATGAGCAGTTCTTC. Translated: CASSPGSGYNEQFF.